This TCR beta chain was identified during a study of blood T cell repertoires in COVID-19. At the level of the study: Researchers got acute and convalescent COVID-19 samples from the United States, Italy and Spain.

Trimming left V 6 bases short and J 16 bases short, with 25 bases between. The CDR3 covers 14 residues. Germline CDR1 is MGHRA and CDR2 is YSYEKL. Per the original data handling: Estimation of nucleated cell counts relied on the amplification of reference gene primers. Clones were read by immunoSEQ multiplex PCR, and TCRdb kept only the in-frame ones, dropping some. That table supplies the V and J calls and clone size; D and trimming were determined from the DNA. The sample includes 20,000 or so clones, approximately 90% of them seen just once. The rearrangement joins TRBV4-1 to TRBJ1-5; D uncertain. Source material: peripheral blood. This receptor was obtained from a woman aged 60-75 years with active COVID-19. The CDR3 loop reads CASSQMSDGRIQHF. CDR3 coding DNA: TGCGCCAGCAGTCAAATGTCGGACGGGAGAATCCAACATTTT.